The 18 T cell receptor beta chains listed next were all sequenced from one sample in a study of Ad26.COV2.S vaccination and SARS-CoV-2 variants. Assay used: immunoSEQ multiplex PCR; TCRdb lists only in-frame clones, some missing. The sample yields about 350,000 clones, around 92% seen once. The source was peripheral blood, collected after recovery from COVID-19. The receptors shown here come from a human donor who had recovered from COVID-19.

The chain joins TRBV10-3 to TRBJ1-1; 8 nucleotides agree with TRBD1. J was trimmed by 5 bases and V by 2 bases; bases with no gene match: 7. Germline CDR1 reads ENHRY; CDR2 reads SYGVKD. The CDR3 has 15 residues. CDR3 sequence: CAISEPGQVRTEAFF. In DNA form, the CDR3 reads TGTGCCATCAGTGAGCCGGGACAGGTAAGGACTGAAGCTTTCTTT.

The chain combines TRBV18 with TRBJ1-2, with a possible D match to TRBD1 (6 bases). The CDR3 extends over 16 amino acids. Germline V lookup: CDR1 KGHSH, CDR2 LQKENI. V gave up 3 bases and J gave up 6 bases, with 20 bases separating them. This CDR3 reads CASSPLGQFQMDGYTF. The DNA for the CDR3 is TGTGCCAGCTCACCGTTAGGACAGTTTCAAATGGATGGCTACACCTTC.

The gene calls are TRBV25-1 and TRBJ1-2; TRBD1 agrees at 8 bases. Per the germline V gene, CDR1 is MGHDK and CDR2 is SYGVNS. Losses at the gene ends were 4 bases for V and 5 bases for J; bases not matched to a gene: 3. The CDR3 is 13 amino acids. CDR3 nucleotide sequence: TGTGCCAGCAGTGCTACAGGGGGATATGGCTACACCTTC. It yields the protein CASSATGGYGYTF.

This sequence joins TRBV15 and TRBJ1-1, with 8 bases identical to TRBD1. Germline lookup yields CDR1 LNHNV and CDR2 YYDKDF (reference sequence). The ends lost 0 bases at V and 0 bases at J; junction bases unmatched: 3. This CDR3 has 16 residues. This CDR3 is CATSRDGQGLNTEAFF. CDR3 coding DNA: TGTGCCACCAGCAGAGACGGACAGGGCCTGAACACTGAAGCTTTCTTT.

This chain joins TRBV5-1 and TRBJ1-6, with D hard to call. The CDR3 totals 15 residues. V was clipped by 5 bases and J by 8 bases, with 17 bases between them. Germline assignment: CDR1 SGHRS and CDR2 YFSETQ. The CDR3 protein is CASSPSAPGYSPLHF. CDR3 in DNA: TGCGCCAGCAGTCCAAGTGCCCCGGGGTATTCACCCCTCCACTTT.

This chain connects TRBV7-9 to TRBJ1-2; D ambiguous. The CDR3 consists of 15 residues. V was trimmed by 10 bases and J by 3 bases, leaving 21 bases between them. Germline V gives CDR1 SEHNR, CDR2 FQNEAQ (reference sequence). CDR3 nucleotide sequence: TGTGCCACAAATTCGGGGAGAGCAGATGACTATGGCTACACCTTC. Translating it yields CATNSGRADDYGYTF.

This rearrangement joins TRBV9 to TRBJ2-1, with 7 bases aligning to TRBD1. Germline CDR1 reads SGDLS; CDR2 reads YYNGEE. This CDR3 is 16 amino acids long. With 2 bases clipped from V and 2 bases from J, the junction kept 7 bases outside the gene matches. CDR3: CASSVKKGAPYNEQFF. In nucleotides, the CDR3 is TGTGCCAGCAGCGTTAAAAAGGGGGCCCCCTACAATGAGCAGTTCTTC.

About this clone itself: In the same sample, other DNA sequences code for this CDR3. V and J are TRBV25-1 and TRBJ1-2, with unresolved D. The CDR3 is made up of 13 amino acids. Germline CDR1 and CDR2: MGHDK and SYGVNS. Between the trimmed V and J ends, which lost 3 bases and 0 bases, there was a span of 5 bases. Written as DNA, the CDR3 is TGTGCCAGCAGTGACCCGCCTAACTATGGCTACACCTTC. It yields the protein CASSDPPNYGYTF.

The chain uses TRBV18 and TRBJ1-1; D remains unclear. CDR3 length: 11 residues. The V gene lost 2 bases and the J gene lost 11 bases, with 9 bases spanning the gap. Germline CDR1 is KGHSH and CDR2 is LQKENI. The CDR3 spells CASSPGMDAFF. The CDR3 bases are TGTGCCAGCTCACCAGGAATGGATGCTTTCTTT.

The CDR3 loop is CASGPGQGISDTQYF. CDR3 bases: TGTGCTAGTGGCCCCGGACAGGGAATATCAGATACGCAGTATTTT. V gene TRBV12-5 combines with J gene TRBJ2-3; 8 positions match TRBD1. J lost 4 bases, V lost 6 bases, and 9 bases had no gene match. Germline-derived CDR1 and CDR2 are LGHNT and FRNRAP. The CDR3 sequence is 15 residues long.

This chain links TRBV11-2 with TRBJ1-2; TRBD1 might be the D (5 bases). The CDR3 extends over 13 amino acids. Germline V gene sequence: CDR1 SGHAT, CDR2 FQNNGV. Trimming pared 3 bases from V and 2 bases from J, leaving 7 bases between. The CDR3 nucleotides are TGTGCCAGCAGCTTGACAGAGAACTATGGCTACACCTTC. This codes for CASSLTENYGYTF.

This chain connects TRBV6-6 to TRBJ2-6; no firm D call. Trimming removed 6 bases from V and 0 bases from J, with 9 bases in between. The germline V gene encodes CDR1 MNHNY and CDR2 SVGAGI (reference sequence). The CDR3 covers 15 residues. The CDR3 protein is CASSPTDSGANVLTF. CDR3 nucleotides: TGTGCCAGCAGCCCCACAGACTCTGGGGCCAACGTCCTGACTTTC.

Of note for this clone: A read error may account for a junction end that differs from germline. The chain combines TRBV5-5 with TRBJ1-1; no clear D gene. Per the germline V gene, CDR1 is SGHKS and CDR2 is YYEKEE (reference sequence). CDR3 length: 12 residues. The CDR3 reads CASSLQNIEAFF. CDR3 coding DNA: TGTGCCAGCAGCCTCCAAAACATTGAAGCTTTCTTT.

The chain joins TRBV3-1 (or the pseudogene TRBV3-2) to TRBJ2-5, with 8 nucleotides matching TRBD1. Germline V gene lookup returns CDR1 LGHDT and CDR2 YNNKEL (reference sequence). The CDR3 is 16 amino acids. The trim removed 3 bases at V and 4 bases at J, leaving 10 bases unmatched. The CDR3 is CASSHYGQGGAETQYF. The CDR3 bases are TGTGCCAGCAGCCACTATGGACAGGGCGGGGCAGAGACCCAGTACTTC.

The chain has TRBV7-9 and TRBJ1-4; maybe TRBD1 (6 bases). This CDR3 has 15 amino acids. V was pared by 5 bases and J by 7 bases, with 17 bases between. Looked up from germline, CDR1 is SEHNR and CDR2 is FQNEAQ (reference sequence). Written as DNA, the CDR3 is TGTGCCAGCAGCCCCTTGGGTAAAGGGGGTGAAAAACTGTTTTTT. Translating it yields CASSPLGKGGEKLFF.

The V call is TRBV7-9, the J call TRBJ1-2; weak D call: TRBD1 (6 bases). The CDR3 totals 15 residues. With 5 bases removed from V and 3 bases from J, the gap between germline ends came to 16 bases. The germline V gene encodes CDR1 SEHNR and CDR2 FQNEAQ (reference sequence). The CDR3: CASSAPSGQYYGYTF. The CDR3 nucleotides are TGTGCCAGCAGCGCCCCCTCTGGACAGTACTATGGCTACACCTTC.

This sequence joins TRBV27 and TRBJ2-7; D gene unclear. Germline V gene lookup returns CDR1 MNHEY and CDR2 SMNVEV (reference sequence). The CDR3 totals 13 residues. The ends were cut back, 6 bases at V and 6 bases at J, with 15 bases in the middle. The CDR3 region has the DNA TGTGCCAGCAGCCCGGGCCCTAGAAGCGAGCAGTACTTC. Its protein is CASSPGPRSEQYF.

Here the CDR3 reads CASSLRQGETQYF. Here the CDR3 DNA reads TGTGCCAGCTCATTACGACAGGGGGAGACCCAGTACTTC. This rearrangement joins TRBV18 to TRBJ2-5, with 8 bases fitting TRBD1. Losses at the gene ends were 5 bases for V and 5 bases for J; bases not matched to a gene: 4. The CDR3 is 13 amino acids. Germline V gene sequence: CDR1 KGHSH, CDR2 LQKENI. The complete variable domain, with remaining parts taken from reference TRBV18 and TRBJ2-5, reads NAGVMQNPRHLVRRRGQEARLRCSPMKGHSHVYWYRQLPEEGLKFMVYLQKENIIDESGMPKERFSAEFPKEGPSILRIQQVVRGDSAAYFCASSLRQGETQYFGPGTRLLVL.